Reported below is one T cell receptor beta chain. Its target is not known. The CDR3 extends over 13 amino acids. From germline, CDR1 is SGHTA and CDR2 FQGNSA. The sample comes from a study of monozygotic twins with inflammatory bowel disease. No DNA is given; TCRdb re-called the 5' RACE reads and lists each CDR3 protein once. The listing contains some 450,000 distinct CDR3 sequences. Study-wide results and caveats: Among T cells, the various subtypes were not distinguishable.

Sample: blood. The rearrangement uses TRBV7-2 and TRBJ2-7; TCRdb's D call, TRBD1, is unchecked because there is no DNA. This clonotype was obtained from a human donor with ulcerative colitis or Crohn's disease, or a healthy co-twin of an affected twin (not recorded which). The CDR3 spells CASSLTTPREQYF. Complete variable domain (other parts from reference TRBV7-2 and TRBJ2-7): GAGVSQSPSNKVTEKGKDVELRCDPISGHTALYWYRQSLGQGLEFLIYFQGNSAPDKSGLPSDRFSAERTGGSVSTLTIQRTQQEDSAVYLCASSLTTPREQYFGPGTRLTVT.